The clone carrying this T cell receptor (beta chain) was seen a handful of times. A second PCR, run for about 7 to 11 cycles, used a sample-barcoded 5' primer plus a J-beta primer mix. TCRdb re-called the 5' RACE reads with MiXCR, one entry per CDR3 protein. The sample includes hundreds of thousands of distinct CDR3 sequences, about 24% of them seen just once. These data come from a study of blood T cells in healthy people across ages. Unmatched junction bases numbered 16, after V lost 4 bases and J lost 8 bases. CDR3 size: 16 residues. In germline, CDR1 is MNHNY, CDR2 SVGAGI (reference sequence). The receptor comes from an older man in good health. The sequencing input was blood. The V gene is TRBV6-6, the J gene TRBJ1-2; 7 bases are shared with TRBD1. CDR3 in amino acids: CASSSVTGTLTGGYTF. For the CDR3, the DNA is TGTGCCAGCAGTTCAGTGACAGGGACCCTAACGGGGGGCTACACCTTC.